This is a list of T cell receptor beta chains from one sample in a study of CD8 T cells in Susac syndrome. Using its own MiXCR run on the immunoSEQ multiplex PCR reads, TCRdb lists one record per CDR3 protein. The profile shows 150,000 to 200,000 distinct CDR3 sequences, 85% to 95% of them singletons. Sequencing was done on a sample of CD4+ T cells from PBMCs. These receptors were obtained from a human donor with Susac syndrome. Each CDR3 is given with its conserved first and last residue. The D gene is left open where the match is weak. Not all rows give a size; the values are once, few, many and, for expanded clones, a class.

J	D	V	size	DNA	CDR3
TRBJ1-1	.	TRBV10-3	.	TGTGCCATCCGGGATCAGAACACTGAAGCTTTCTTT	CAIRDQNTEAFF
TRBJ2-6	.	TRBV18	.	TGTGCCAGCTCACCGAGGTTAGCGCGCCCTGGGGCCAACGTCCTGACTTTC	CASSPRLARPGANVLTF
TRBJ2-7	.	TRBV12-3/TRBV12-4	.	TGTGCCAGCAGTTTCCTTTCCGGGACGGGGAACTACGAGCAGTACTTC	CASSFLSGTGNYEQYF
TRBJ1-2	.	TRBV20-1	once	TGCAGTGCTAGAGGGAAGGTCCACTATGGCTACACCTTC	CSARGKVHYGYTF
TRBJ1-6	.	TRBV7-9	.	TGTGCCAGCAGCCCCGGACAGCCAAGAGGAAATTCACCCCTCCACTTT	CASSPGQPRGNSPLHF
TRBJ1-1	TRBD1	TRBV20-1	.	TGCAGTGCTAGAGATAACAGGGGGACTGAAGCTTTCTTT	CSARDNRGTEAFF
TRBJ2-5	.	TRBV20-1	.	TGCAGTGCCCTGACTAGGGGACGACCCGGAGAGACCCAGTACTTC	CSALTRGRPGETQYF
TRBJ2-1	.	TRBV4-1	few	TGCGCCAGCAGCCAAGAAGTTCTCTCCTCCTACAATGAGCAGTTCTTC	CASSQEVLSSYNEQFF
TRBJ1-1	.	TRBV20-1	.	TGCAGTGCAGTCCCAGGGTTCACTGAAGCTTTCTTT	CSAVPGFTEAFF
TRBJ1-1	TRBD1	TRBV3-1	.	TGTGCCAGCAGCCACCAGGGACAGACTGAAGCTTTCTTT	CASSHQGQTEAFF
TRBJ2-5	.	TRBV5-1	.	TGCGCCAGCAGCCCTTCAACGGAGGGGACCCAGTACTTC	CASSPSTEGTQYF
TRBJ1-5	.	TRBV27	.	TGTGCCAGCAGTCCCTCAGGAGGTGTACGCAATCAGCCCCAGCATTTT	CASSPSGGVRNQPQHF
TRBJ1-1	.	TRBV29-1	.	TGCAGCGCCTGTGTTCGTCAGGGGAACACTGAAGCTTTCTTT	CSACVRQGNTEAFF
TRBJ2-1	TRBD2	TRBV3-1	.	TGTGCCAGCCGGGGGGGGTATTACAATGAGCAGTTCTTC	CASRGGYYNEQFF
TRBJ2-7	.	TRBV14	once	TGTGCCAGCAGCCAACGTGCTAGCAACTACGAGCAGTACTTC	CASSQRASNYEQYF
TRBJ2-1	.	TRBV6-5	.	TGTGCCAGCAGTTACTTTTCCGCAGGGTCTCGTGAGCAGTTCTTC	CASSYFSAGSREQFF
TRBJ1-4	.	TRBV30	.	TGTGCCTGGGGGAGGGAGAATGAAAAACTGTTTTTT	CAWGRENEKLFF
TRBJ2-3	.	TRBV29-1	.	TGCAGCGTTGAATCTTGGGGCACAGATACGCAGTATTTT	CSVESWGTDTQYF
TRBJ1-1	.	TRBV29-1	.	TGCAGCGTCCAATTAACGAGAGGTACTGAAGCTTTCTTT	CSVQLTRGTEAFF
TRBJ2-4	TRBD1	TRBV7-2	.	TGTGCCAGCAGCTCGGGACAGCTTAAAAACATTCAGTACTTC	CASSSGQLKNIQYF
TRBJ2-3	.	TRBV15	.	TGTGCCACCTCCCCACAGGGTCCCGGCCAAGATACGCAGTATTTT	CATSPQGPGQDTQYF
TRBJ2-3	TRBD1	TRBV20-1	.	TGCAGTGCTCCAAGGGACAGGGTAGGAGATACGCAGTATTTT	CSAPRDRVGDTQYF
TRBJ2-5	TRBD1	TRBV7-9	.	TGTGCCAGCAGGGGAGCAGGGGGCGAAGAGACCCAGTACTTC	CASRGAGGEETQYF
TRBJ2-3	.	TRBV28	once	TGTGCCAGCAGTTTGTGGGAAAGGGCCACAGATACGCAGTATTTT	CASSLWERATDTQYF
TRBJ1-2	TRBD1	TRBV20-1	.	TGCAGTGCTAGAGACATAAGACAGGGGGCGTATGGCTACACCTTC	CSARDIRQGAYGYTF
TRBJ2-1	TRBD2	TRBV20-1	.	TGCAGTGCTAGAACCCGGCGGGGGGGCCCCGAGCAGTTCTTC	CSARTRRGGPEQFF
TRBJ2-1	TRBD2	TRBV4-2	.	TGTGCCAGCAGCCAAGACCTAGCGGGGGGGCCGGGAGAGCAGTTCTTC	CASSQDLAGGPGEQFF
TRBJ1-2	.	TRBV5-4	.	TGTGCCAGCAGCTTGGACAGGGTAGTGGGTAGCTATGGCTACACCTTC	CASSLDRVVGSYGYTF
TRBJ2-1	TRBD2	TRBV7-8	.	TGTGCCAGCAGCCGGGGACTAGCGGTGTACAATGAGCAGTTCTTC	CASSRGLAVYNEQFF
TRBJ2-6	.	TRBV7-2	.	TGTGCCAGCAGCTTGGCCAGCCCTGGGGCCAACGTCCTGACTTTC	CASSLASPGANVLTF
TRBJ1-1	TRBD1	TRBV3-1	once	TGTGCCAGCAGCCCGGAGGGGGCGGGGACTGAAGCTTTCTTT	CASSPEGAGTEAFF
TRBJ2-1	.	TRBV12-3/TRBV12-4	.	TGTGCCAGCAGTTTAACCCAGGCGGCGGGTGAGCAGTTCTTC	CASSLTQAAGEQFF
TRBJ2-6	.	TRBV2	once	TGTGCCAGCTGGACCTCTGGGGCCAACGTCCTGACTTTC	CASWTSGANVLTF
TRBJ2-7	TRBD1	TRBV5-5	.	TGTGCCAGCAGTCGAACAGGGGACTCCTACGAGCAGTACTTC	CASSRTGDSYEQYF
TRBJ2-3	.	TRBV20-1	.	TGCAGTGCTCCACCCCTCCGACAGGCCGGAGGACAGGATACGCAGTATTTT	CSAPPLRQAGGQDTQYF
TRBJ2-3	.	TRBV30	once	TGTGCCTGGAGTGTATCGACAGCGAATACGCAGTATTTT	CAWSVSTANTQYF
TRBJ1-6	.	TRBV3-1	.	TGTGCCAGCAGCCTCAGAAGGGCAGAGCGTTCACCCCTCCACTTT	CASSLRRAERSPLHF
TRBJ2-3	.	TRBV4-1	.	TGCGCCAGCAGCCAAGGAGGCGCAGGGGATACGCAGTATTTT	CASSQGGAGDTQYF
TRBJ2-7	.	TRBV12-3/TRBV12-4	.	TGTGCCATCAGGTCTAGTTCCCACGAGCAGTACTTC	CAIRSSSHEQYF
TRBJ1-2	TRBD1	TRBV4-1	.	TGCGCCAGCAGCCAAGGCAGGGGGAGGTATGGCTACACCTTC	CASSQGRGRYGYTF
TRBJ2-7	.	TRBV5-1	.	TGCGCCAGCAGGTGGTCGGGCTCCTACGAGCAGTACTTC	CASRWSGSYEQYF
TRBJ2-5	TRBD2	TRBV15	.	TGTGCCACCAGCAGAGAGGGACTAGCGGACGAGACCCAGTACTTC	CATSREGLADETQYF
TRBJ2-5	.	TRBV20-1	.	TGCAGTGCTAGAGATCAGAGAGGGAAAGAGACCCAGTACTTC	CSARDQRGKETQYF
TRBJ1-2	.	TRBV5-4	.	TGTGCCAGCAGCCGGGAGGGGAACTATGGCTACACCTTC	CASSREGNYGYTF
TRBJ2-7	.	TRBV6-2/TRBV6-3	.	TGTGCCAGCAGTTACTGGGCGCCCTACGAGCAGTACTTC	CASSYWAPYEQYF
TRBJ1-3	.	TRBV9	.	TGTGCCAGCAGCCTCCAGGGGATCCACTCTGGAAACACCATATATTTT	CASSLQGIHSGNTIYF
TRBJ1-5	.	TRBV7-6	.	TGTGCCAGCAGCTTGAACCAGGGAGGCCAGCAGCCCCAGCATTTT	CASSLNQGGQQPQHF
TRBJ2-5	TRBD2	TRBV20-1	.	TGCAGTGCCAGAGGCGGGGGGGCCAGGACCCAGTACTTC	CSARGGGARTQYF
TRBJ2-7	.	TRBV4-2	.	TGTGCCAGCAGCCAAAGGGCAGGGGGGACCTACGAGCAGTACTTC	CASSQRAGGTYEQYF
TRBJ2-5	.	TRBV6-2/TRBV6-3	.	TGTGCCAGCAGTTCCCCAGTAGGGCAAGAGACCCAGTACTTC	CASSSPVGQETQYF
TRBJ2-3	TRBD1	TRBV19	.	TGTGCCAGTAGTATAGGACAGGGGTTCGATACGCAGTATTTT	CASSIGQGFDTQYF
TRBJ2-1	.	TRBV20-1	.	TGCAGTGTTGGTAGGGGGGGGAGCGCGGTTGGCAATGAGCAGTTCTTC	CSVGRGGSAVGNEQFF
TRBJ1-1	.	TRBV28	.	TGTGCCACCGCCCGACGGCTGATGAACACTGAAGCTTTCTTT	CATARRLMNTEAFF